These 10 T cell receptor beta chains originate from one sample sequenced in a study of blood T cell repertoires in COVID-19. Data came from immunoSEQ multiplex PCR; TCRdb stores just in-frame clones and leaves some out. The sample holds under 100,000 clones, 89% seen once. Sequencing was carried out using peripheral blood. These receptors all stem from a woman in her 70s with acute or convalescent COVID-19.

This chain links TRBV27 with TRBJ2-1; no clear D. The germline V and J ends were trimmed by 0 bases and 8 bases, with 8 bases remaining between them. The CDR3 extends over 13 amino acids. CDR1 is MNHEY and CDR2 is SMNVEV in the germline V gene (reference sequence). The DNA for the CDR3 is TGTGCCAGCAGTTTATCGAGGTGGCATGAGCAGTTCTTC. This gives the protein CASSLSRWHEQFF.

J is TRBJ2-7 and V is TRBV6-5, with 7 bases aligning to TRBD1. Looked up from germline, CDR1 is MNHEY and CDR2 is SVGAGI. CDR3 length equals 13 residues. V trimming: 6 bases; J trimming: 7 bases; junction bases outside the gene matches: 9. CDR3 residues: CASRPTGKWEQYF. In DNA form, the CDR3 reads TGTGCCAGCAGACCGACAGGGAAGTGGGAGCAGTACTTC.

The chain joins TRBV2 to TRBJ2-2, with 11 nucleotides matching TRBD2. V lost 4 bases to trimming and J lost 5 bases; unmatched junction nucleotides: 6. The CDR3 spans 16 residues. The germline V gene encodes CDR1 SNHLY and CDR2 FYNNEI. In DNA, the CDR3 is TGTGCCAGCAGTGGGTTAGCGGGAGGGCGGACCGGGGAGCTGTTTTTT. Residues: CASSGLAGGRTGELFF.

This clone occurred a few times. The chain employs TRBV20-1 and TRBJ2-7; TRBD2 aligns across 12 bases. The germline V gene has CDR1 DFQATT and CDR2 SNEGSKA (reference sequence). Trimming took 3 bases from V and 3 from J; bases not matched to a gene: 3. The CDR3 sequence is 14 residues long. CDR3 sequence reads: CSASTSGRIYEQYF. CDR3 nucleotide sequence: TGCAGTGCTAGTACTAGCGGGAGGATCTACGAGCAGTACTTC.

The chain employs TRBV18 and TRBJ2-1; a possible D gene is TRBD2 (7 bases). This CDR3 has 15 residues. The V end was cut by 3 bases, the J end by 4 bases, with 13 bases between. From germline, CDR1 is KGHSH and CDR2 LQKENI. CDR3 in DNA: TGTGCCAGCTCACCGACGGGGGGCGGTTACAATGAGCAGTTCTTC. The encoded protein is CASSPTGGGYNEQFF.

A single count supports this clone. The chain is built from TRBV10-2 and TRBJ2-1; D gene unclear. CDR1 and CDR2 (germline): WSHSY, SAAADI. Trimming shortened V by 8 bases and J by 6 bases, and 17 bases separated the two germline ends. This CDR3 contains 14 residues. The CDR3 coding sequence is TGCGCCAGCGAAGACCGAACCCACAGCAATGAGCAGTTCTTC. Translated, it gives CASEDRTHSNEQFF.

The chain employs TRBV3-1 (or the pseudogene TRBV3-2) and TRBJ2-5; 7 bases align to TRBD1. Looked up from germline, CDR1 is LGHDT and CDR2 is YNNKEL (reference sequence). The CDR3 is made up of 14 amino acids. V trimming: 7 bases; J trimming: 5 bases; junction bases outside the gene matches: 10. CDR3 region: CASKETGKGETQYF. The CDR3 DNA follows: TGTGCCAGCAAAGAGACAGGGAAAGGGGAGACCCAGTACTTC.

The genes are TRBV12-3 or TRBV12-4 and TRBJ1-2; D may be TRBD1 (6 bases). V dropped 4 bases and J dropped 6 bases, with 12 bases sitting between them. This CDR3 has 13 amino acids. In DNA, the CDR3 is TGTGCCAGCAGTTGGACAGACCGGAATGGCTACACCTTC. It encodes CASSWTDRNGYTF.

The rearrangement links TRBV12-3 or TRBV12-4 to TRBJ2-1; 9 bases line up with TRBD2. Unmatched junction bases numbered 5, after V lost 2 bases and J lost 15 bases. CDR3 length: 12 residues. This CDR3 is CASSLQGLARFF. The CDR3 DNA reads TGTGCCAGCAGTTTACAAGGACTAGCGAGGTTCTTC.

The chain is built from TRBV5-8 and TRBJ1-5; TRBD1 is a possible D gene (6 bases). The CDR3 has 13 residues. V was clipped by 9 bases and J by 7 bases, with 17 bases between them. Germline V lookup: CDR1 SGHTS, CDR2 YDEGEE. CDR3 bases: TGTGCCACCTCACAGGGTTTCAGCCAGCCCCAGCATTTT. Translated: CATSQGFSQPQHF.